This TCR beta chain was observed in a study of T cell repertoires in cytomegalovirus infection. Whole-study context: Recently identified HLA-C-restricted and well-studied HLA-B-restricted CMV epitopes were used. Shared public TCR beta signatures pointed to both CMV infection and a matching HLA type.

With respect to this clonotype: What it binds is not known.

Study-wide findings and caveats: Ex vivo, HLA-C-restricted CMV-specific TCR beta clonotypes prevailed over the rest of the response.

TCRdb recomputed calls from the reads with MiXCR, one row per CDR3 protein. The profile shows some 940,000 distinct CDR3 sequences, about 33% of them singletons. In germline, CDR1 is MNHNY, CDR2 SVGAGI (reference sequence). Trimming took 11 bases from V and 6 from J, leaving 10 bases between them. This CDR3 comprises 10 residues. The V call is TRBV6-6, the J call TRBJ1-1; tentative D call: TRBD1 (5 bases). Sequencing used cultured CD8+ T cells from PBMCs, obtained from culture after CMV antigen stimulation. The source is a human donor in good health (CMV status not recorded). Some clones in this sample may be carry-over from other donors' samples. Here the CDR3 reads CACWGAEAFF. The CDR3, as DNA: TGTGCCTGCTGGGGCGCTGAAGCTTTCTTT.